The 11 T cell receptor beta chains below come from one sample, sequenced in a study of cytomegalovirus exposure and HLA in healthy donors. Primers included in the PCR were 60 Vbeta and 13 Jbeta primers. Using immunoSEQ multiplex PCR, the repertoire was profiled, and TCRdb retains in-frame clones only, with some absent. There are about 200,000 clones in the sample; around four fifths occur only once, and more than 1.5% lies in the top ten. The sample taken for sequencing was PBMCs. The receptors come from a middle-aged man in good health and CMV-seropositive.

The chain combines TRBV28 with TRBJ1-2, with D maybe TRBD1 (5 bases). Per germline, CDR1 MDHEN and CDR2 SYDVKM. The CDR3 has 12 amino acids. V was cut by 7 bases and J by 4 bases, with 10 bases left in between. This chain's CDR3 is CASTSGVYGYTF. The CDR3 DNA sequence: TGTGCCAGCACCTCGGGGGTCTATGGCTACACCTTC.

V is TRBV5-1 and J is TRBJ2-3, with TRBD1 matching over 8 bases. The V gene's germline CDR1 is SGHRS and CDR2 YFSETQ. The CDR3 has 15 amino acids. With 1 base clipped from V and 0 bases from J, the junction kept 1 base outside the gene matches. This chain's CDR3 is CASSLRTGSTDTQYF. The CDR3 DNA reads TGCGCCAGCAGCTTGAGGACAGGGAGCACAGATACGCAGTATTTT.

The chain carries TRBV29-1 and TRBJ2-7; 7 bases are shared with TRBD1. With V trimmed by 0 bases and J by 3 bases, 2 bases remained unmatched. CDR1 SQVTM and CDR2 ANQGSEA come from the germline V gene. The CDR3 spans 13 residues. DNA of the CDR3: TGCAGCGTTGAAGAGGGACAGCGCTACGAGCAGTACTTC. This gives the protein CSVEEGQRYEQYF.

The V call is TRBV25-1, the J call TRBJ2-6; no definite D call. The CDR3 has 15 residues. Germline V CDR1 and CDR2: MGHDK, SYGVNS. The germline V and J ends were trimmed by 3 bases and 0 bases, with 6 bases remaining between them. CDR3 region: CASSDSLSGANVLTF. The CDR3 DNA reads as TGTGCCAGCAGTGATTCCCTCTCTGGGGCCAACGTCCTGACTTTC.

The V gene is TRBV27, the J gene TRBJ2-1; TRBD2 matches at 9 bases. Germline V lookup: CDR1 MNHEY, CDR2 SMNVEV (reference sequence). Germline trimming cut 5 bases from V and 7 bases from J; bases unmatched to any gene: 12. CDR3 length: 16 residues. In nucleotides, the CDR3 is TGTGCCAGCAGTCCCCGAGGTAGCGGGAGTTGGAATGAGCAGTTCTTC. As protein: CASSPRGSGSWNEQFF.

The V and J genes are TRBV25-1 and TRBJ2-7, with TRBD2 matching over 9 bases. Germline V gene data show CDR1 as MGHDK and CDR2 as SYGVNS. The CDR3 covers 14 residues. With V trimmed by 5 bases and J by 7 bases, 9 bases remained unmatched. CDR3 residues: CASSRLAASGEQYF. CDR3 DNA: TGTGCCAGCAGTAGACTAGCGGCATCGGGGGAGCAGTACTTC.

The chain links TRBV9 to TRBJ2-7; 7 nucleotides agree with TRBD1. CDR1 and CDR2 from the germline V gene are SGDLS and YYNGEE. This CDR3 has 15 residues. V trimming: 0 bases; J trimming: 4 bases; junction bases outside the gene matches: 7. CDR3 residues: CASSVAGTVTYEQYF. Here the CDR3 DNA reads TGTGCCAGCAGCGTAGCGGGGACAGTTACTTACGAGCAGTACTTC.

This chain links TRBV9 with TRBJ2-1; D not resolved. CDR1 and CDR2 (germline): SGDLS, YYNGEE. Trimming shortened V by 0 bases and J by 8 bases, and 6 bases separated the two germline ends. The CDR3 is 12 amino acids. The CDR3 bases are TGTGCCAGCAGCGTAGCTAGTCATGAGCAGTTCTTC. This codes for CASSVASHEQFF.

V is TRBV6-6 and J is TRBJ2-3; TRBD1 aligns across 7 bases. The CDR3 is made up of 15 amino acids. Germline loops: CDR1 MNHNY, CDR2 SVGAGI (reference sequence). Losses at the gene ends were 4 bases for V and 0 bases for J; bases not matched to a gene: 4. The CDR3 bases are TGTGCCAGCAGTTCGGGGACAGCTAGCACAGATACGCAGTATTTT. Translating gives CASSSGTASTDTQYF.

This clone was picked up one time. J is TRBJ2-1 and V is TRBV7-2; 11 bases align to TRBD2. J lost 0 bases, V lost 5 bases, and 6 bases had no gene match. The CDR3 spans 17 residues. The germline V gene encodes CDR1 SGHTA and CDR2 FQGNSA. This chain's CDR3 is CASSPRTSGFSYNEQFF. The CDR3 bases are TGTGCCAGCAGCCCCAGGACTAGCGGGTTCTCCTACAATGAGCAGTTCTTC.

The chain employs TRBV30 and TRBJ1-2; 8 positions match TRBD1. V was pared by 1 base and J by 4 bases, with 11 bases of the junction left unmatched. The CDR3 covers 16 residues. The germline gives CDR1 GTSNPN, CDR2 SVGIG (reference sequence). For the CDR3, the DNA is TGTGCCTGGAGTGGGCCCCCAGGGGGCGGCATCTATGGCTACACCTTC. This gives the protein CAWSGPPGGGIYGYTF.